This T cell receptor (beta chain) was retrieved from a study of T cell responses to AZD1222 COVID-19 vaccine. Findings and caveats of the study: Donors in the cohort were predominantly white British and more often female, and clonal diversity was possibly underestimated. Seropositive AZD1222 recipients at baseline numbered only six or seven. Repertoires were obtained solely post-peak T cell response.

On this clone itself: What it binds is unknown.

Using immunoSEQ multiplex PCR, the repertoire was profiled, and TCRdb retains in-frame clones only, with some absent. The repertoire holds about 100,000 clones, with 88% as singletons. CDR1 is MNHEY and CDR2 is SMNVEV in the germline V gene (reference sequence). With 7 bases clipped from V and 5 bases from J, the junction kept 7 bases outside the gene matches. The CDR3 has 13 amino acids. The sequence was collected from an adult in good health. This specimen consisted of peripheral blood, obtained on day 0 of AZD1222 vaccination. The gene calls are TRBV27 and TRBJ1-1; 7 nucleotides line up with TRBD1. CDR3 DNA: TGTGCCAGCACCGTAACAGGGGATACTGAAGCTTTCTTT. The encoded protein is CASTVTGDTEAFF.